Sequencing of this T cell receptor beta chain was carried out in a study of cytomegalovirus exposure and HLA in healthy donors. This clone was counted only a few times. Its matching antigen is unknown. Germline lookup yields CDR1 SGDLS and CDR2 YYNGEE. V was pared by 0 bases and J by 6 bases, with 12 bases between. This CDR3 region has 14 residues. Both 60 Vbeta primers and 13 Jbeta primers went into the PCR. The data were produced by immunoSEQ multiplex PCR, yet TCRdb's version contains in-frame clones alone and is incomplete. The sample has 95,000 to 120,000 clones; over 60% are singletons. General study findings and limits: Listed as cytomegalovirus-associated were more than 150 TCR beta chains. Later on, a genetic analysis was performed. It linked a missense variant in DCLRE1C with V- and J-gene trimming of TCR beta. The dataset shows that most TCR sequences were rare, while some public TCRs occurred in many donors.

The receptor was derived from a man aged 18 to 30 in good health and CMV-seropositive. J is TRBJ1-2 and V is TRBV9; maybe TRBD1 (6 bases). Material: PBMCs. The CDR3 spells CASSVARQDDGYTF. The CDR3 region has the DNA TGTGCCAGCAGCGTAGCCCGACAGGATGATGGCTACACCTTC.